The 23 T cell receptor beta chains given below trace back to one sample, sequenced in a study of cytomegalovirus exposure and HLA in healthy donors. PCR primers comprised 60 Vbeta and 13 Jbeta primers. This table comes from immunoSEQ multiplex PCR, and its TCRdb copy is limited to in-frame clones, with some not included. The sample yields about 180,000 clones, 75% to 85% seen once. Material: PBMCs. The receptors come from a young woman in good health and CMV-seropositive.

CDR3 in amino acids: CASSFRQGYTF. CDR3 nucleotide sequence: TGTGCCAGCAGCTTTAGACAGGGCTACACCTTC. The chain links TRBV7-2 to TRBJ1-2, with a tentative D call TRBD1 (5 bases). Trimming pared 3 bases from V and 8 bases from J, leaving 7 bases between. The CDR3 runs 11 residues. Germline CDR1 is SGHTA and CDR2 is FQGNSA.

The DNA of the CDR3 is TGTGCCAGCAGCGGTAACTATGGCTACACCTTC. It yields the protein CASSGNYGYTF. The chain links TRBV28 to TRBJ1-2, with unresolved D. This CDR3 is built from 11 residues. Germline V gene lookup returns CDR1 MDHEN and CDR2 SYDVKM. V was pared by 6 bases and J by 1 base, with 3 bases between.

The chain combines TRBV7-8 with TRBJ2-1; no firm D call. The CDR3 is 14 amino acids. In germline, CDR1 is SGHVS, CDR2 FQNEAQ. Deletions cut 0 bases from V and 6 bases from J, with 9 bases between. Here the CDR3 DNA reads TGTGCCAGCAGCTTAGCCCGACTCGCCAATGAGCAGTTCTTC. Translating it yields CASSLARLANEQFF.

The genes are TRBV28 and TRBJ2-7, with TRBD2 matching 12 bases. This CDR3 is 16 amino acids long. Germline V gene data show CDR1 as MDHEN and CDR2 as SYDVKM. Trimming at V came to 1 base and at J to 5 bases, leaving 6 bases not matched to a gene. The CDR3 protein is CASSLSTSGGIHEQYF. CDR3 bases: TGTGCCAGCAGTTTATCGACTAGCGGGGGAATACACGAGCAGTACTTC.

This rearrangement joins TRBV9 to TRBJ1-4; 9 bases are a match to TRBD1. The germline V gene encodes CDR1 SGDLS and CDR2 YYNGEE. The V gene end was trimmed by 0 bases and the J gene end by 8 bases; junction bases not matched to a gene: 8. This CDR3 is 16 amino acids long. DNA of the CDR3: TGTGCCAGCAGCGTAGGGGCCGGACAGGGGAGGGAAAAACTGTTTTTT. This gives the protein CASSVGAGQGREKLFF.

This clone is a singleton in its sample. This chain uses TRBV28 with TRBJ1-6, with 7 positions matching TRBD1. Trimming at V came to 6 bases and at J to 4 bases, leaving 3 bases not matched to a gene. The CDR3 totals 14 residues. The germline gives CDR1 MDHEN, CDR2 SYDVKM. The CDR3 loop is CASSGTAYNSPLHF. The CDR3 DNA follows: TGTGCCAGCAGCGGGACAGCATATAATTCACCCCTCCACTTT.

There are a few counts of this clone. The chain uses TRBV7-9 and TRBJ2-2; TRBD2 matches at 14 bases. The CDR3 loop spans 17 amino acids. The V gene's germline CDR1 is SEHNR and CDR2 FQNEAQ (reference sequence). V gave up 5 bases and J gave up 5 bases; unmatched junction bases: 7. DNA of the CDR3: TGTGCCAGCAGCCACTCGGGACTAGCGGGGGAGACCGGGGAGCTGTTTTTT. It is translated as CASSHSGLAGETGELFF.

This clone was detected only a few times. The rearrangement joins TRBV28 to TRBJ1-2, with 7 bases aligning to TRBD1. CDR3 length: 13 residues. The V segment lost 6 bases and the J segment 5 bases; nucleotides outside the gene matches: 6. Germline V gene data show CDR1 as MDHEN and CDR2 as SYDVKM. CDR3 DNA: TGTGCCAGCAGGTCGGGACAGATTTATGGCTACACCTTC. This encodes CASRSGQIYGYTF.

This chain connects TRBV27 to TRBJ1-5, with D maybe TRBD1 (5 bases). The CDR3 is 13 residues long. CDR1 is MNHEY, CDR2 SMNVEV, per germline (reference sequence). Trimming left V 3 bases short and J 7 bases short, with 10 bases between. CDR3 region: CASSLGRVQPQHF. The CDR3 DNA reads as TGTGCCAGCAGTTTGGGCAGGGTGCAGCCCCAGCATTTT.

V and J are TRBV6-6 and TRBJ1-2; D gene uncertain. CDR3 length: 16 residues. The germline V gene has CDR1 MNHNY and CDR2 SVGAGI (reference sequence). The V end was cut by 6 bases, the J end by 7 bases, with 24 bases between. DNA for the CDR3: TGTGCCAGCAGGCTCCTCACGGGAGGGCCGGTGGGTGGCTACACCTTC. It translates to CASRLLTGGPVGGYTF.

The rearrangement uses TRBV11-3 and TRBJ2-2; D might be TRBD1 (5 bases). V lost 5 bases, J lost 1 base, and 11 bases lay in between. Per germline, CDR1 SGHNT and CDR2 YENEEA. This CDR3 has 15 residues. The CDR3 here is CASSLGHMNTGELFF. In DNA, the CDR3 is TGTGCCAGCAGCCTCGGACACATGAACACCGGGGAGCTGTTTTTT.

J is TRBJ2-5 and V is TRBV30; TRBD2 matches 7 bases. The V gene end was trimmed by 5 bases and the J gene end by 4 bases; junction bases not matched to a gene: 7. This CDR3 spans 13 amino acids. Per germline, CDR1 GTSNPN and CDR2 SVGIG (reference sequence). CDR3 nucleotide sequence: TGTGCCTGGGCCGCCAAGCGGGGAGAGACCCAGTACTTC. Translating it yields CAWAAKRGETQYF. Supplemented by reference TRBV30 and TRBJ2-5, the full variable domain reads SQTIHQWPATLVQPVGSPLSLECTVEGTSNPNLYWYRQAAGRGLQLLFYSVGIGQISSEVPQNLSASRPQDRQFILSSKKLLLSDSGFYLCAWAAKRGETQYFGPGTRLLVL.

J is TRBJ2-7 and V is TRBV4-2; 11 bases fit TRBD2. Per germline, CDR1 LGHNA and CDR2 YNFKEQ. Trimming removed 8 bases from V and 2 bases from J; junction bases left unmatched: 5. The CDR3 covers 14 residues. The CDR3: CASRISGGAYEQYF. The CDR3 region has the DNA TGTGCCAGCCGGATTAGCGGGGGGGCCTACGAGCAGTACTTC.

The chain employs TRBV30 and TRBJ1-2; the match to TRBD1 covers 8 bases. V trimming: 3 bases; J trimming: 4 bases; junction bases outside the gene matches: 10. Germline V gives CDR1 GTSNPN, CDR2 SVGIG (reference sequence). The CDR3 is 15 residues long. For the CDR3, the DNA is TGTGCCTGGAGCGCCGGACAGGGAGGCGGCTATGGCTACACCTTC. Translating gives CAWSAGQGGGYGYTF.

V and J are TRBV13 and TRBJ2-7; possibly TRBD1 for D (6 bases). Germline V gene data show CDR1 as PRHDT and CDR2 as FYEKMQ (reference sequence). CDR3 length: 15 amino acids. Trimming left V 5 bases short and J 3 bases short, with 17 bases between. CDR3: CASSLRGPPLYEQYF. The CDR3 DNA reads TGTGCCAGCAGCCTCAGGGGTCCCCCCCTCTACGAGCAGTACTTC.

The chain recombines TRBV7-9 with TRBJ2-1, with TRBD1 matching 10 bases. Trimming at V came to 5 bases and at J to 7 bases, leaving 8 bases not matched to a gene. CDR3 length: 15 residues. Germline loops: CDR1 SEHNR, CDR2 FQNEAQ (reference sequence). CDR3 in DNA: TGTGCCAGCAGCCCACGGGACAGGGGCACAAATGAGCAGTTCTTC. It encodes CASSPRDRGTNEQFF. Full variable domain (remainder filled in from reference TRBV7-9 and TRBJ2-1): DTGVSQNPRHKITKRGQNVTFRCDPISEHNRLYWYRQTLGQGPEFLTYFQNEAQLEKSRLLSDRFSAERPKGSFSTLEIQRTEQGDSAMYLCASSPRDRGTNEQFFGPGTRLTVL.

The V call is TRBV4-1, the J call TRBJ1-2, with TRBD1 as a possible D gene (6 bases). Germline assignment: CDR1 MGHRA and CDR2 YSYEKL. Between the trimmed V and J ends, which lost 3 bases and 8 bases, there was a span of 19 bases. CDR3 length equals 15 residues. The CDR3 sequence: CASSHPPRGAKGYTF. CDR3 sequence (DNA): TGCGCCAGCAGCCATCCTCCCCGGGGGGCTAAAGGCTACACCTTC.

This sequence joins TRBV5-1 and TRBJ2-2; TRBD2 is a possible D gene (6 bases). In germline, CDR1 is SGHRS, CDR2 YFSETQ. V gave up 3 bases and J gave up 2 bases, with 11 bases separating them. The CDR3 is 15 residues long. CDR3 in amino acids: CASSWASDNTGELFF. CDR3 sequence (DNA): TGCGCCAGCAGCTGGGCTAGCGATAACACCGGGGAGCTGTTTTTT.

The rearrangement links TRBV5-1 to TRBJ2-1, with a tentative D call TRBD2 (5 bases). Germline V lookup: CDR1 SGHRS, CDR2 YFSETQ. The CDR3 consists of 13 residues. V lost 3 bases and J lost 7, with 11 bases in between. The CDR3 region has the DNA TGCGCCAGCAGCTCCCCTTCGGGGAATGAGCAGTTCTTC. Protein sequence: CASSSPSGNEQFF.

Here the CDR3 reads CTSSQVKRDTQYF. CDR3 bases: TGCACCAGCAGCCAAGTTAAGAGAGATACGCAGTATTTT. The rearrangement uses TRBV1 and TRBJ2-3; the D segment call TRBD2 is taken from the table without a DNA check. TRBV1 is tagged as a pseudogene. The CDR3 loop spans 13 amino acids.

The V and J genes are TRBV30 and TRBJ2-5; 8 bases line up with TRBD2. V shed 8 bases, J shed 13 bases, and the junction held 15 bases outside the gene matches. CDR3 length: 12 residues. CDR1 is GTSNPN, CDR2 SVGIG, per germline (reference sequence). The CDR3 reads CAMDLPGGPRYF. For the CDR3, the DNA is TGTGCCATGGACCTGCCGGGGGGGCCGAGGTACTTC.

This rearrangement joins TRBV4-3 to TRBJ2-3, with 10 bases aligning to TRBD2. The CDR3 length is 16 residues. Germline V lookup: CDR1 LGHNA, CDR2 YSLEER. V was clipped by 1 base and J by 5 bases; unmatched bases: 6. This CDR3 is CASSQGILAGIDTQYF. The CDR3 DNA sequence: TGCGCCAGCAGCCAAGGGATACTAGCGGGGATAGATACGCAGTATTTT.

This clone was observed a few times. The chain uses TRBV2 and TRBJ2-4; maybe TRBD1 (5 bases). Trimming pared 7 bases from V and 8 bases from J, leaving 12 bases between. The germline CDR1 and CDR2 sequences are SNHLY and FYNNEI. CDR3 length equals 12 residues. Written as DNA, the CDR3 is TGTGCCAGCACGACGCTGGGGCACATTCAGTACTTC. Encoded protein: CASTTLGHIQYF.